This T cell receptor (beta chain) was recovered during a study of shared clonotypes between healthy human individuals (dated by TCRdb to the early 2020s). The study in broad terms: The cohort comprised a couple of women and a few men aged 18 to 49 years. The study deeply sequenced blood TCR repertoires of several healthy adults to estimate repertoire size and the extent of clonotype sharing between individuals. For each donor, CD4 naive and CD4 memory were each run on three plates, CD8 naive on two plates, and CD8 memory on one plate. To increase sequencing depth and limit assay-specific biases, TCR repertoire library preparation and sequencing were carried out by different laboratories using diverse techniques. Each donor's leukapheresis produced roughly between about 0.9 and 9.5 billion PBMCs. Broad study findings and their caveats: Only blood was sampled, and tissue TCR repertoires likely differ from those in blood. Because the study included a small number of donors, the genetic and exposure-history diversity represented was limited. Approximately 5% of naive CD4, 3.5% of naive CD8, around 2.3% of memory CD4, and around 0.4% of memory CD8 clonotypes were shared across several donors. Compared with non-shared clonotypes, clonotypes shared by all four sorted-subset donors had higher generation probabilities. Rarefaction of sorted-subset datasets indicated incomplete sequencing despite the large sequencing depth. Pairwise subsampling led to the expectation that sequencing depth would affect the degree of clonotype sharing among donors. Naive subsets generally had larger estimated clonotype richness than memory subsets.

The donors were healthy, HIV-negative adults with no recently reported acute infections or vaccinations. Only Caucasian adults living in Nashville, Tennessee, USA were represented among the donors. CD4+ T cells were enriched by magnetic negative selection, after which naive cells were positively selected on CD45RA and the negative fraction was taken as the memory subset. Blood was obtained by leukapheresis, after which PBMCs were separated by Ficoll-Histopaque density gradient centrifugation and cryopreserved in liquid nitrogen vapor phase. Purity and quantity of every magnetically sorted T cell population were checked by analytical flow cytometry. Genomic DNA was isolated from every sorted fraction and measured by UV absorbance on a Nanodrop 2000c. The germline V gene sets CDR1 to MNHEY and CDR2 to SVGAGI. The CDR3 sequence holds 14 residues, the cysteine and phenylalanine included. Just CDR3 DNA is preserved here, 42 bases in frame from base 1. Germline trimming: 6 bases from V, 1 base from J; junction bases outside gene matches: 1.

This clone was observed a handful of times. There is no known antigen for this receptor. The input lacks base qualities; no much larger clone sits a single base away. Using the deep immunoSEQ assay, multiplex PCR amplified TCR CDR3 regions from genomic DNA. Extracted genomic DNA from each cell subset was distributed evenly across all wells of several immunoSEQ 96-well plates, and each plate was treated as a replicate. For sorted subsets, approximately 0.2 ug of genomic DNA, equivalent to around 30,000 T cell genomes, went into each replicate PCR. Purified libraries were quantified with a Qubit 3.0 fluorometer, sized on a Bioanalyzer 2100, and re-quantified with the KAPA Library Quantification kit. Every immunoSEQ 96-well plate was sequenced on a separate single-read 150-cycle Illumina NextSeq 550 flow cell. Turning to the authors' computational methods: Because the immunoSEQ output held only junctional sequences and lacked quality scores, the filtering could not match the filtering applied to full-length reads. Sequences were annotated with PyIR, a Python wrapper for IgBLAST v1.9, and V/J genes and CDR3 were assigned using IMGT germline references. Reads were filtered out if the reads had weak V/J assignments (E-value above 1e-6), no CDR3, stop codons, out-of-frame junctions, or ambiguous translated residues. A V3J clonotype was defined by an identical inferred V gene, J gene, and CDR3 amino acid sequence. Percentage overlap between repertoires was computed as shared unique clonotypes divided by the size of the smaller repertoire. Three approaches were used to assess repertoire richness: RTK rarefaction, the Chao1 estimator, and Recon v2.1 estimates of unobserved clonotypes. For all TCRbeta clonotypes obtained by the gDNA method from a handful of donors, generation probabilities were computed with OLGA. The clones in this table, taken by TCRdb from immuneACCESS, are in-frame only. Not every clone is retained; where verified, under half of the shortfall comes from an unresolved V gene, and the cause of the rest is unknown. The DNA was the basis for D and trimming; V, J and clone size are from that table. Counted in this sample were about 680,000 clones; approximately 79% of them appeared once. The ten largest clones add up to over 1.5% of the sample.

This sequence was found in a woman in her twenties or thirties in good health. The sample was memory CD4+ T cells sorted from blood. Sample cell subset or site, as interpreted from the label and publication: CD45RA-negative fraction. Recombination connected TRBV6-5 to TRBJ2-2; 8 junctional bases match TRBD1. The base sequence is TGTGCCAGCAGCGGGACAGGGAACACCGGGGAGCTGTTTTTT. It is translated as CASSGTGNTGELFF.